The 17 T cell receptor beta chains below come from one sample, sequenced in a study of blood T cell repertoires in COVID-19. The repertoire was sequenced with immunoSEQ multiplex PCR; TCRdb's copy has only in-frame clones and lacks some. The sample lists about 400,000 clones, more than 70% occurring once. Sequenced material: peripheral blood. Receptors were obtained from a middle-aged man with acute or convalescent COVID-19.

This clone has only one observation. This sequence joins TRBV27 and TRBJ2-7; D unresolved. The V and J ends lost 2 bases and 2 bases respectively, with 13 bases between them. The CDR3 is made up of 15 amino acids. Germline CDR1 MNHEY, CDR2 SMNVEV (reference sequence). CDR3 nucleotide sequence: TGTGCCAGCAGTTTAATCCGAGGTCTACCCTACGAGCAGTACTTC. The encoded protein is CASSLIRGLPYEQYF.

The chain is built from TRBV6-2 or TRBV6-3 and TRBJ2-7; 9 bases match TRBD1. V shed 6 bases and J 6 bases; nucleotides not matched to a gene: 9. The V gene's germline CDR1 is MNHEY and CDR2 SVGEGT. CDR3 length equals 14 residues. CDR3 sequence: CASSSAGTGFEQYF. In nucleotides, the CDR3 is TGTGCCAGCAGCTCCGCGGGGACAGGGTTCGAGCAGTACTTC.

The gene calls are TRBV30 and TRBJ1-2; the D gene is possibly TRBD1 (6 bases). The germline CDR1 and CDR2 sequences are GTSNPN and SVGIG (reference sequence). Trimming left V 2 bases short and J 10 bases short, with 20 bases between. The CDR3 is 14 residues long. The DNA for the CDR3 is TGTGCCTGGAGTACTGTGGACTGGGGGGGCTTCTACACCTTC. It translates to CAWSTVDWGGFYTF.

The rearrangement joins TRBV19 to TRBJ1-1; D perhaps matches TRBD1 (5 bases). Germline-derived CDR1 and CDR2 are LNHDA and SQIVND (reference sequence). This CDR3 has 13 amino acids. Between the trimmed V and J ends, which lost 5 bases and 1 base, there was a span of 8 bases. The CDR3 bases are TGTGCCAGTAGTCCAGGGTGGAACACTGAAGCTTTCTTT. This gives the protein CASSPGWNTEAFF.

J is TRBJ2-2 and V is TRBV27; D call uncertain. CDR1 is MNHEY, CDR2 SMNVEV, per germline (reference sequence). V was shortened by 1 base and J by 5 bases, with 14 bases between the two germline ends. CDR3 length: 16 residues. The CDR3 reads CASSLFQAPSTGELFF. Here the CDR3 DNA reads TGTGCCAGCAGTTTATTTCAAGCCCCCTCGACCGGGGAGCTGTTTTTT.

The V gene is TRBV18, the J gene TRBJ1-1; D possibly corresponds to TRBD1 (6 bases). V lost 5 bases and J lost 3, with 10 bases in between. In germline, CDR1 is KGHSH, CDR2 LQKENI. This CDR3 is 13 amino acids long. The CDR3 bases are TGTGCCAGCTCAAACAGGGTGGACACTGAAGCTTTCTTT. It is translated as CASSNRVDTEAFF.

This clone appeared a single time. The chain uses TRBV27 and TRBJ1-4, with D perhaps TRBD1 (5 bases). CDR3 length equals 14 residues. Per germline, CDR1 MNHEY and CDR2 SMNVEV (reference sequence). V was trimmed by 11 bases and J by 4 bases, leaving 17 bases between them. This CDR3 reads CASRAARNNEKLFF. In DNA, the CDR3 is TGTGCCTCCAGGGCAGCGCGGAATAATGAAAAACTGTTTTTT.

The chain couples TRBV7-8 to TRBJ2-7; 9 bases agree with TRBD1. Losses at the gene ends were 6 bases for V and 4 bases for J; bases not matched to a gene: 10. The CDR3 runs 15 residues. The germline V gene has CDR1 SGHVS and CDR2 FQNEAQ. The CDR3 here is CASRIAGTGRYEQYF. The CDR3 DNA follows: TGTGCCAGCAGAATAGCCGGGACAGGGAGGTACGAGCAGTACTTC.

The chain uses TRBV19 and TRBJ1-5; D perhaps matches TRBD1 (5 bases). Trimming took off 4 bases at V and 0 bases at J, with 10 bases between the two ends. The CDR3 runs 15 residues. Germline values: CDR1 LNHDA, CDR2 SQIVND (reference sequence). The CDR3 sequence is CASSKGQVSNQPQHF. As DNA, the CDR3 is TGTGCCAGTAGTAAAGGACAAGTTAGCAATCAGCCCCAGCATTTT.

The J gene is TRBJ2-3, the V gene TRBV18, with 12 bases identical to TRBD2. The V segment lost 3 bases and the J segment 5 bases; nucleotides outside the gene matches: 3. The CDR3 is made up of 15 amino acids. Germline loops: CDR1 KGHSH, CDR2 LQKENI. This CDR3 reads CASSPWGLAGDTQYF. The DNA for the CDR3 is TGTGCCAGCTCACCCTGGGGACTAGCGGGAGATACGCAGTATTTT.

The rearrangement uses TRBV27 and TRBJ1-5, with D unresolved. This CDR3 is built from 14 residues. In germline, CDR1 is MNHEY, CDR2 SMNVEV (reference sequence). Trimming took off 5 bases at V and 6 bases at J, with 14 bases between the two ends. The CDR3, as DNA: TGTGCCAGCAGTCCCACGAACCCCAGTCAGCCCCAGCATTTT. Its protein is CASSPTNPSQPQHF.

The gene calls are TRBV4-1 and TRBJ2-5, with TRBD2 as a possible D gene (6 bases). V shed 1 base and J shed 5 bases, with 20 bases lying between them. Germline assignment: CDR1 MGHRA and CDR2 YSYEKL. This CDR3 has 17 amino acids. CDR3 residues: CASSQVGFVRGRETQYF. The CDR3 DNA reads as TGCGCCAGCAGCCAAGTGGGGTTTGTACGGGGGAGGGAGACCCAGTACTTC.

This clone was counted once. A junction end diverges from the germline sequence, so it may reflect a read error. This rearrangement joins TRBV10-1 to TRBJ2-3; 8 nucleotides match TRBD2. Germline lookup yields CDR1 WNHNN and CDR2 SYGVQD (reference sequence). CDR3 length equals 16 residues. CDR3 sequence: CPSSLGLAGNTDTQYF. The CDR3 region has the DNA TGCCCCAGCAGTCTAGGACTAGCAGGAAACACAGATACGCAGTATTTT.

The genes are TRBV5-4 and TRBJ1-2; 8 positions agree with TRBD1. Germline V lookup: CDR1 SGHNT, CDR2 YYREEE (reference sequence). With V trimmed by 4 bases and J by 8 bases, 10 bases remained unmatched. CDR3 size: 14 residues. The CDR3 protein is CASSPRTGREGYTF. CDR3 coding DNA: TGTGCCAGCAGCCCCAGGACAGGGCGGGAAGGCTACACCTTC. Looking up the rest from reference TRBV5-4 and TRBJ1-2 gives the full variable domain: ETGVTQSPTHLIKTRGQQVTLRCSSQSGHNTVSWYQQALGQGPQFIFQYYREEENGRGNFPPRFSGLQFPNYSSELNVNALELDDSALYLCASSPRTGREGYTFGSGTRLTVV.

A few counts support this clone. The V call is TRBV7-2, the J call TRBJ2-7; 7 bases agree with TRBD2. The germline CDR1 and CDR2 sequences are SGHTA and FQGNSA. The length of the CDR3 is 12 residues. V lost 3 bases, J lost 7 bases, and 3 bases stayed unmatched. The CDR3 protein is CASSLLGGEQYF. The CDR3 DNA is TGTGCCAGCAGCTTGTTGGGGGGGGAGCAGTACTTC.

This clone was counted only a few times. The V gene is TRBV9, the J gene TRBJ2-1; the match to TRBD2 covers 8 bases. This CDR3 is 15 amino acids long. V trimming: 0 bases; J trimming: 4 bases; junction bases outside the gene matches: 3. Germline values: CDR1 SGDLS, CDR2 YYNGEE. CDR3 sequence reads: CASSVAREGYNEQFF. The CDR3 DNA is TGTGCCAGCAGCGTAGCTCGGGAGGGATACAATGAGCAGTTCTTC. The entire variable domain, with the rest obtained from reference TRBV9 and TRBJ2-1, is as follows: DSGVTQTPKHLITATGQRVTLRCSPRSGDLSVYWYQQSLDQGLQFLIQYYNGEERAKGNILERFSAQQFPDLHSELNLSSLELGDSALYFCASSVAREGYNEQFFGPGTRLTVL.

The V call is TRBV5-8, the J call TRBJ1-5; tentatively, D is TRBD1 (6 bases). Germline V gene sequence: CDR1 SGHTS, CDR2 YDEGEE. With 5 bases removed from V and 5 bases from J, the gap between germline ends came to 14 bases. The CDR3 has 14 residues. The CDR3 sequence is CASSLGQFDQPQHF. The CDR3 DNA reads TGTGCCAGCAGTCTCGGACAGTTCGATCAGCCCCAGCATTTT.